The clone carrying this TCR beta chain was seen more than once but under ten times. Generated by immunoSEQ multiplex PCR, the TCRdb table keeps only in-frame clones and is missing some. This sample has some 59,000 clones, with roughly 95% found just once. Treatment: preoperative locoregional IRX-2 cytokine immunotherapy. Samples came from a phase Ib trial of preoperative locoregional IRX-2 cytokine immunotherapy. This entry belongs to a study of preoperative IRX-2 immunotherapy in early breast cancer. The trim removed 0 bases at V and 3 bases at J, leaving 8 bases unmatched. The CDR3 is 18 residues long. Germline V gives CDR1 SGDLS, CDR2 YYNGEE.

Sampling was carried out from a patient treated with IRX-2 immunotherapy. This chain connects TRBV9 to TRBJ2-3; 12 nucleotides agree with TRBD2. The clonotype originates from a human donor with breast cancer. In nucleotides, the CDR3 is TGTGCCAGCAGCGTAGCCCAGACTAGCGGGGGTAGAACAGATACGCAGTATTTT. This codes for CASSVAQTSGGRTDTQYF.